This TCR beta chain was identified in a study of regulatory T cells in long-lasting Graves disease. The time point is: persistent/refractory GD, antithyroid drugs over 5 years with positive TRAb. Extracted PBMC RNA gave rise to the TCR library. Patients came through an endocrinology department, and that department was in Xi'an, China. This clonotype has a count of ten or more. This CDR3 is built from 14 residues. Germline lookup yields CDR1 DFQATT and CDR2 SNEGSKA (reference sequence). Trimming took off 4 bases at V and 0 bases at J, with 10 bases between the two ends. Arm-PCR of CDR3 regions and iRepertoire HTBI primers were used to build TCR beta libraries. TCRdb fed the multiplex PCR reads into MiXCR, producing one record per CDR3 protein. The sample lists a few hundred thousand distinct CDR3 sequences, under 25% seen once, with roughly an eighth in the top ten.

Sequences were derived from peripheral blood mononuclear cells (PBMCs), sampled when the disease was refractory, from a patient treated with antithyroid drugs. The V gene is TRBV20-1, the J gene TRBJ2-4, with D tentatively TRBD2 (6 bases). This TCR derives from a female donor with Graves disease. This chain's CDR3 is CSATEGSAKNIQYF. DNA of the CDR3: TGCAGTGCTACGGAGGGCTCAGCCAAAAACATTCAGTACTTC.